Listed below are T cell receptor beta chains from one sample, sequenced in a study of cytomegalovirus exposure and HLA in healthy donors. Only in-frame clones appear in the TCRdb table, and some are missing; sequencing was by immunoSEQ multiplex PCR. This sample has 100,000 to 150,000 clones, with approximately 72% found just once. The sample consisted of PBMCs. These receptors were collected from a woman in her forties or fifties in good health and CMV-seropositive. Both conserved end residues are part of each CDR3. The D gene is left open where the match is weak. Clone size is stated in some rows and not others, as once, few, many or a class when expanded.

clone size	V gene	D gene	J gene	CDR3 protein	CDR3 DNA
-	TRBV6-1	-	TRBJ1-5	CASREGFGQPQHF	TGTGCCAGCAGGGAGGGGTTCGGACAGCCCCAGCATTTT
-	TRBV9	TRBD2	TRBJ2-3	CASSVGQGTSVPDTQYF	TGTGCCAGCAGCGTGGGTCAGGGGACTAGCGTACCAGATACGCAGTATTTT
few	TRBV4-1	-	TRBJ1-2	CASKTGGEGF	TGCGCCAGCAAGACCGGGGGGGAAGGGTTC
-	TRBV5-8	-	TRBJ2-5	CASSPRGRGQETQYF	TGTGCCAGCAGCCCCCGGGGGAGGGGGCAAGAGACCCAGTACTTC
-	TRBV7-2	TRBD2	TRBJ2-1	CASSLVGGIAGFYNEQFF	TGTGCCAGCAGCTTAGTGGGGGGGATAGCGGGATTTTACAATGAGCAGTTCTTC
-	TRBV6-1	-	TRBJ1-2	CASSEGQNYGYTF	TGTGCCAGCAGTGAAGGGCAAAACTATGGCTACACCTTC
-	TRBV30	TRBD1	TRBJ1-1	CAWSRDRVTEAFF	TGTGCCTGGAGTCGGGACAGGGTCACTGAAGCTTTCTTT
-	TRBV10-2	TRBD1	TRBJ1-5	CASSAGQGKGQPQHF	TGCGCCAGCAGCGCGGGACAGGGGAAGGGCCAGCCCCAGCATTTT
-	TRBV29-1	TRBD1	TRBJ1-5	CSVPTGPNSNQPQHF	TGCAGCGTTCCGACAGGGCCCAATAGCAATCAGCCCCAGCATTTT
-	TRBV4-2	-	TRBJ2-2	CASSHFDRNTGELFF	TGTGCCAGCAGCCACTTTGACAGGAACACCGGGGAGCTGTTTTTT
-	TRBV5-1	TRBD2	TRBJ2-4	CASSFSAGVGKNIQYF	TGCGCCAGCAGCTTCTCTGCGGGAGTTGGCAAAAACATTCAGTACTTC
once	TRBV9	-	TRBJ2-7	CASSPWRSYEQYF	TGTGCCAGCAGCCCCTGGAGGTCCTACGAGCAGTACTTC
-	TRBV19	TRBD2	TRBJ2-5	CASSPAGAWQETQYF	TGTGCCAGTAGTCCAGCGGGAGCTTGGCAAGAGACCCAGTACTTC
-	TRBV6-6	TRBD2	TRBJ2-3	CASSQGLANPTDTQYF	TGTGCCAGCAGTCAGGGACTAGCCAACCCCACAGATACGCAGTATTTT
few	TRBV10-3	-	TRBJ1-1	CAISEWGGTFAEAFF	TGTGCCATCAGTGAGTGGGGGGGGACGTTCGCTGAAGCTTTCTTT
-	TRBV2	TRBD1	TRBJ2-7	CASSQQGREQYF	TGTGCCAGCAGCCAACAGGGGCGGGAGCAGTACTTC
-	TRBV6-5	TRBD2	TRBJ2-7	CASSPPGREEQYF	TGTGCCAGCAGTCCACCCGGGAGGGAAGAGCAGTACTTC
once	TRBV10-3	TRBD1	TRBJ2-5	CAISESGQAGETQYF	TGTGCCATCAGTGAGAGCGGACAGGCAGGAGAGACCCAGTACTTC
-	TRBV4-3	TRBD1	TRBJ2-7	CASSQGQGTAYEQYF	TGCGCCAGCAGCCAGGGCCAAGGGACAGCCTACGAGCAGTACTTC
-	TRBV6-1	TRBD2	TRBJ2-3	CASSVPRSGRGATDTQYF	TGTGCCAGCAGTGTTCCCCGTAGCGGGAGGGGAGCCACAGATACGCAGTATTTT
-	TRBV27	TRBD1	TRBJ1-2	CASSLFSGTGAGYTF	TGTGCCAGCAGTTTATTTTCCGGGACAGGGGCTGGCTACACCTTC
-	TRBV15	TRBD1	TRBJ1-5	CATSRAGGGQPQHF	TGTGCCACCAGCAGAGCAGGGGGTGGTCAGCCCCAGCATTTT
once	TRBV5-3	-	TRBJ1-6	CARTVPRLSGQEDSPLHF	TGTGCCAGAACTGTGCCGAGGCTCTCCGGGCAGGAGGATTCACCCCTCCACTTT
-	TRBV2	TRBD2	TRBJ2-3	CASRGLAGRTDTQYF	TGTGCCAGCAGGGGACTAGCGGGGAGGACAGATACGCAGTATTTT
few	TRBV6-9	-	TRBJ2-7	CASPQRRVSYEQYF	TGTGCCAGCCCCCAGCGCCGCGTCTCCTACGAGCAGTACTTC
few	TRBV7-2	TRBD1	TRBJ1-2	CASSLGSGGDYGYTF	TGTGCCAGCAGCTTAGGGTCAGGGGGCGATTATGGCTACACCTTC
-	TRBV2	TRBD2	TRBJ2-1	CASTAPLAGNEQFF	TGTGCCAGCACCGCCCCCCTAGCGGGTAATGAGCAGTTCTTC
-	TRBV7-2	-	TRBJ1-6	CASSLAGRGDSPLHF	TGTGCCAGCAGCTTAGCGGGCAGGGGTGATTCACCCCTCCACTTT
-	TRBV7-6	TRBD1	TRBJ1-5	CASSGGTEGNQPQHF	TGTGCCAGCAGCGGAGGGACAGAAGGCAATCAGCCCCAGCATTTT
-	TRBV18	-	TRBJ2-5	CASSRANTETQYF	TGTGCCAGCTCACGGGCAAACACGGAGACCCAGTACTTC
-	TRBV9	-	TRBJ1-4	CASSAVTGNNEKLFF	TGTGCCAGCAGCGCGGTGACAGGAAATAATGAAAAACTGTTTTTT
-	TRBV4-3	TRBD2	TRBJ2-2	CASSPEGTSGGLGGELFF	TGCGCCAGCAGCCCGGAAGGGACTAGCGGGGGGTTAGGCGGGGAGCTGTTTTTT
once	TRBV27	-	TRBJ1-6	CASSPRYADSPLHF	TGTGCCAGCAGTCCTCGCTACGCCGATTCACCCCTCCACTTT
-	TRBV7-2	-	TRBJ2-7	CASSRIRGAYEQYF	TGTGCCAGCAGCCGCATCAGGGGGGCGTACGAGCAGTACTTC
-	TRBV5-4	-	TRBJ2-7	CASSLGGERHEQYF	TGTGCCAGCAGCTTGGGGGGGGAGAGGCACGAGCAGTACTTC
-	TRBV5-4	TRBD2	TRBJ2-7	CASSVTSGIPYEQYF	TGTGCCAGCAGCGTGACTAGCGGGATCCCCTACGAGCAGTACTTC
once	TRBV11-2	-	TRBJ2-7	CASSSLGQMGFYEQYF	TGTGCCAGCAGCTCGTTAGGACAGATGGGCTTCTACGAGCAGTACTTC
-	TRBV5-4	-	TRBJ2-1	CASSLWLGAYNEQFF	TGTGCCAGCAGCTTGTGGTTAGGGGCGTACAATGAGCAGTTCTTC
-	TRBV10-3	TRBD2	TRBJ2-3	CAISVHAGGSTDTQYF	TGTGCCATCAGTGTGCATGCGGGGGGGAGCACAGATACGCAGTATTTT
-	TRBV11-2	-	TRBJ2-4	CASSFNRLQDIQYF	TGTGCCAGCAGCTTCAACAGGCTACAGGACATTCAGTACTTC
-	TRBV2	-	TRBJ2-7	CASTSSYEQYF	TGTGCCAGCACTAGCAGCTACGAGCAGTACTTC
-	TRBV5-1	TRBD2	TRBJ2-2	CASSRSAGVDTGELFF	TGCGCCAGCAGCCGCTCCGCGGGGGTAGACACCGGGGAGCTGTTTTTT
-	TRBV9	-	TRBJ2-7	CASSVERGGEQYF	TGTGCCAGCAGCGTAGAACGGGGAGGCGAGCAGTACTTC
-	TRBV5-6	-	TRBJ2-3	CASSSSTDTQYF	TGTGCCAGCAGCTCTAGCACAGATACGCAGTATTTT
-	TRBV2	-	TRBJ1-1	CASYYTVNTEAFF	TGTGCCAGCTATTATACAGTGAACACTGAAGCTTTCTTT
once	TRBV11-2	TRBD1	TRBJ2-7	CASSNGGRGIYEQYF	TGTGCCAGCAGCAATGGCGGCAGGGGGATTTACGAGCAGTACTTC
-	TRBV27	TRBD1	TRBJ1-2	CASSLTSGQGRYGYTF	TGTGCCAGCAGTTTAACCAGCGGACAGGGGAGGTATGGCTACACCTTC
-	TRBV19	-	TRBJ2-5	CASNQGQETQYF	TGTGCCAGTAACCAGGGGCAGGAGACCCAGTACTTC
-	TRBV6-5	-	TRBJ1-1	CASRGGPRITEAFF	TGTGCCAGCAGGGGGGGGCCCAGGATCACTGAAGCTTTCTTT
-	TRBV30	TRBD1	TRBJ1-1	CAWSVPDREDTEAFF	TGTGCCTGGAGTGTACCGGACAGGGAAGACACTGAAGCTTTCTTT
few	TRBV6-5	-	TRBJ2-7	CASSYPPGSSYEQYF	TGTGCCAGCAGTTACCCCCCCGGGAGCTCCTACGAGCAGTACTTC
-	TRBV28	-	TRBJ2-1	CASTTSHNEQFF	TGTGCCAGCACCACCAGTCACAATGAGCAGTTCTTC
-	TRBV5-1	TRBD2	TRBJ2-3	CASSSQTTSGRLADTQYF	TGCGCCAGCAGCTCACAAACGACTAGCGGGAGGCTCGCAGATACGCAGTATTTT
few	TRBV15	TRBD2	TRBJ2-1	CATSRALLGGRIRSYNEQFF	TGTGCCACCAGCAGAGCCCTCCTGGGCGGGAGGATTAGGTCCTACAATGAGCAGTTCTTC
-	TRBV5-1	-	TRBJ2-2	CASSSDLSTGELFF	TGCGCCAGCAGCAGTGATTTGAGTACCGGGGAGCTGTTTTTT
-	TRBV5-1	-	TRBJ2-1	CASSLGTYNEQFF	TGCGCCAGCAGCTTGGGGACTTACAATGAGCAGTTCTTC
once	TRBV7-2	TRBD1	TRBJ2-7	CASSFIGTGVFEQYF	TGTGCCAGCAGCTTCATTGGGACAGGGGTTTTCGAGCAGTACTTC
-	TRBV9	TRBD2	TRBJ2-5	CASSVAVTGGRAHGTQYF	TGTGCCAGCAGCGTAGCGGTAACGGGGGGGAGGGCCCACGGGACCCAGTACTTC
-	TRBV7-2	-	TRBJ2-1	CASSPTSSYNEQFF	TGTGCCAGCAGCCCTACGAGCTCCTACAATGAGCAGTTCTTC